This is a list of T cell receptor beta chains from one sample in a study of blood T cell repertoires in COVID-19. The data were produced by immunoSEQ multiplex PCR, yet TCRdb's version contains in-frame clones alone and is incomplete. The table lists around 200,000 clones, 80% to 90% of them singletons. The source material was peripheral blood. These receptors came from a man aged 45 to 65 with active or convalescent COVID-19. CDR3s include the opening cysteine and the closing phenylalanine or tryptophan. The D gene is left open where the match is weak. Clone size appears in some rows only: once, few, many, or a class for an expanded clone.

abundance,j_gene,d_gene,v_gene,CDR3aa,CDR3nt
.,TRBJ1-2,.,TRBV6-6,CASSYGQGGYTF,TGTGCCAGCAGTTACGGGCAGGGTGGCTACACCTTC
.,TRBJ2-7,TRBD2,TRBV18,CASSPVREHEQYF,TGTGCCAGCTCACCAGTGCGGGAGCACGAGCAGTACTTC
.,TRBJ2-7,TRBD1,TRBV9,CASSNGQGGEQYF,TGTGCCAGCAGCAACGGACAGGGGGGTGAGCAGTACTTC
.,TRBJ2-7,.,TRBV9,CASSVNSGNYEQYF,TGTGCCAGCAGCGTGAATTCAGGGAACTACGAGCAGTACTTC
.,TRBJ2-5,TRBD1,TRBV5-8,CASSLGQGGGETQYF,TGTGCCAGCAGCCTGGGACAGGGGGGTGGAGAGACCCAGTACTTC
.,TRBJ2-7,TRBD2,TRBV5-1,CPSSLVGGGSYEQYF,TGCCCCAGCAGCTTGGTTGGGGGGGGCTCCTACGAGCAGTACTTC
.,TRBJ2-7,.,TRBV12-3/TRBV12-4,CASSRGSSYEQYF,TGTGCCAGCAGCCGGGGTTCGTCCTACGAGCAGTACTTC
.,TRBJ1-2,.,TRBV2,CASSEESQGGYTF,TGTGCCAGCAGTGAGGAGAGTCAGGGCGGCTACACCTTC
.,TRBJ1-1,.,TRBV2,CASSEEEGEAFF,TGTGCCAGCAGTGAAGAAGAGGGTGAAGCTTTCTTT
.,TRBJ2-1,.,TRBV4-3,CASSQDPQGGNEQFF,TGCGCCAGCAGCCAAGATCCCCAGGGGGGCAATGAGCAGTTCTTC
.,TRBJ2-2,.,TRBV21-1,CASSKKDRREDTGELFF,TGTGCCAGCAGCAAAAAGGACCGGCGGGAGGACACCGGGGAGCTGTTTTTT
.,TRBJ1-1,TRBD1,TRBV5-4,CASSPSGGLNTEAFF,TGTGCCAGCAGCCCCTCAGGGGGCTTGAACACTGAAGCTTTCTTT
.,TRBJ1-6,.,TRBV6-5,CAARSVYNSPLHF,TGTGCCGCACGGTCCGTTTATAATTCACCCCTCCACTTT
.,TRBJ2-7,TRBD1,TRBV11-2,CASSPRTGGKQYF,TGTGCCAGCAGCCCAAGGACAGGGGGGAAACAGTACTTC
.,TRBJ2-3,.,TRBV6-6,CASSYFHESTDTQYF,TGTGCCAGCAGTTACTTTCATGAGAGCACAGATACGCAGTATTTT
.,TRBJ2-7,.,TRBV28,CASTQTDLSYEQYF,TGTGCCAGCACCCAGACAGACCTTTCCTACGAGCAGTACTTC
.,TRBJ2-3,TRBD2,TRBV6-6,CASSYFAAGERYTQYF,TGTGCCAGCAGTTACTTTGCCGCGGGAGAGAGGTATACGCAGTATTTT
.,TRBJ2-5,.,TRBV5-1,CASSSRTAQETQYF,TGCGCCAGCAGCTCACGGACAGCCCAAGAGACCCAGTACTTC
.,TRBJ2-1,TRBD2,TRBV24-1,CATSSPGLADNEQFF,TGTGCCACCTCTAGTCCGGGACTAGCGGACAATGAGCAGTTCTTC
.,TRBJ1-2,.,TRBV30,CAWSGLTTANYGYTF,TGTGCCTGGAGTGGGCTAACGACAGCGAACTATGGCTACACCTTC
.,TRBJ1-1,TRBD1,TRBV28,CASSLFGTGGRTEAFF,TGTGCCAGCAGTTTATTCGGGACAGGGGGAAGGACTGAAGCTTTCTTT
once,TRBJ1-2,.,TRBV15,CATSRSEAGGYTF,TGTGCCACCAGCAGATCGGAAGCAGGCGGCTACACCTTC
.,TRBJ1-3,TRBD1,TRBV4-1,CASSQDPTGGLPKTGNTIYF,TGCGCCAGCAGCCAAGATCCGACAGGGGGCCTACCCAAAACTGGAAACACCATATATTTT
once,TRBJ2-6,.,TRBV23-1,CASSHLSSGANVLTF,TGCGCCAGCAGTCACTTGTCCTCTGGGGCCAACGTCCTGACTTTC
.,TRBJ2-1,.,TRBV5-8,CASSPLGQEYNEQFF,TGTGCCAGCAGCCCCTTAGGACAAGAGTACAATGAGCAGTTCTTC
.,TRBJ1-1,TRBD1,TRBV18,CASSPGTDNTEAFF,TGTGCCAGCTCACCCGGGACAGACAACACTGAAGCTTTCTTT
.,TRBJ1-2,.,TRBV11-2,CASSLTGTVRGYTF,TGTGCCAGCAGCTTAACCGGAACAGTTCGCGGCTACACCTTC
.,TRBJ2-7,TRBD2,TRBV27,CASSRGFSGDEQYF,TGTGCCAGCAGTCGGGGATTTAGCGGGGACGAGCAGTACTTC
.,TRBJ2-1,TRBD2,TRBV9,CASNLGRADNEQFF,TGTGCCAGCAACCTCGGGAGGGCCGACAATGAGCAGTTCTTC
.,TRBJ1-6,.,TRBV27,CASRTGREMGSPLHF,TGTGCCAGCAGGACGGGCAGGGAAATGGGTTCACCCCTCCACTTT
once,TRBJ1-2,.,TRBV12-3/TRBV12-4,CASSFSGNYGYTF,TGTGCCAGCAGTTTCTCAGGGAACTATGGCTACACCTTC
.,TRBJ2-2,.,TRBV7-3,CASSYRRQNTGELFF,TGTGCCAGCAGCTATCGCAGGCAGAACACCGGGGAGCTGTTTTTT
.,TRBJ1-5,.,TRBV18,CASSLLDSSNQPQHF,TGTGCCAGCTCATTACTGGACAGTAGCAATCAGCCCCAGCATTTT
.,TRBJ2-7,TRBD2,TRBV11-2,CASSHTPAGGTYEQYF,TGTGCCAGCAGCCATACCCCTGCGGGGGGAACCTACGAGCAGTACTTC
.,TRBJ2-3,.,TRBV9,CASSVWGATGDTQYF,TGTGCCAGCAGCGTCTGGGGCGCCACTGGAGATACGCAGTATTTT
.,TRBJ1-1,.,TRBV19,CASSIGHLNTEAFF,TGTGCCAGTAGTATAGGACACCTGAACACTGAAGCTTTCTTT
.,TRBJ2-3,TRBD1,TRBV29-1,CSVARTGRTDTQYF,TGCAGCGTTGCCAGGACAGGGCGCACAGATACGCAGTATTTT
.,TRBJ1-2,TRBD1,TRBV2,CASRGQGASGYTF,TGTGCCAGCAGGGGACAGGGGGCTTCTGGCTACACCTTC
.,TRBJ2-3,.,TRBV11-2,CASSLDSSTDTQYF,TGTGCCAGCAGCTTAGATAGCAGCACAGATACGCAGTATTTT
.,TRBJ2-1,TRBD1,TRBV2,CASSGRTGDNEQFF,TGTGCCAGCAGTGGAAGGACAGGGGACAATGAGCAGTTCTTC
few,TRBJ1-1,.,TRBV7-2,CASSLGYTSEAFF,TGTGCCAGCAGCTTAGGGTACACCTCTGAAGCTTTCTTT
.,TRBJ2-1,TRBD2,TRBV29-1,CSAGRAGVVDNEQFF,TGCAGCGCTGGTAGGGCGGGAGTAGTAGATAATGAGCAGTTCTTC
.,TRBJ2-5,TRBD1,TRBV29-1,CSVGTGVETQYF,TGCAGCGTTGGAACAGGGGTAGAGACCCAGTACTTC
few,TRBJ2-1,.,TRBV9,CASSVATGVPYNEQFF,TGTGCCAGCAGCGTAGCCACAGGTGTCCCCTACAATGAGCAGTTCTTC
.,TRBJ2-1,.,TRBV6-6,CASSYSRVYNEQFF,TGTGCCAGCAGTTACTCACGGGTCTACAATGAGCAGTTCTTC
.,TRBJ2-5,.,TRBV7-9,CASSLIQGETQYF,TGTGCCAGCAGCTTAATCCAGGGGGAGACCCAGTACTTC